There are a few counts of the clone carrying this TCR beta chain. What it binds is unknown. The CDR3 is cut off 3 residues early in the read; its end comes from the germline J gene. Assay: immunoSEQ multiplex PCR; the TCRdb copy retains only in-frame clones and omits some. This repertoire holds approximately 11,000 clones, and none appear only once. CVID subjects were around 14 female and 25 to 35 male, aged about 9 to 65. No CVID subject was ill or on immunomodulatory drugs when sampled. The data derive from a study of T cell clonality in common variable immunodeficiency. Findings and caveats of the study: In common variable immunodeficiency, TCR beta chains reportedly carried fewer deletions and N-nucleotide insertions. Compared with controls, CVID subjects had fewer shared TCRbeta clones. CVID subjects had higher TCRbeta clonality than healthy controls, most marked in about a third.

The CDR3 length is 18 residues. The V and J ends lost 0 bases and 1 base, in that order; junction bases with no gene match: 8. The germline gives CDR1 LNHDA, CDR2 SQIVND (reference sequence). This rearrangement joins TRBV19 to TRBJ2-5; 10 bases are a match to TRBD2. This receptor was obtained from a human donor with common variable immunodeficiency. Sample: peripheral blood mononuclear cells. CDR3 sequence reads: CASSIDRLGLAAQETQYF. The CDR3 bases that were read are TGTGCCAGTAGTATAGATCGATTAGGACTAGCGGCCCAAGAGACC.